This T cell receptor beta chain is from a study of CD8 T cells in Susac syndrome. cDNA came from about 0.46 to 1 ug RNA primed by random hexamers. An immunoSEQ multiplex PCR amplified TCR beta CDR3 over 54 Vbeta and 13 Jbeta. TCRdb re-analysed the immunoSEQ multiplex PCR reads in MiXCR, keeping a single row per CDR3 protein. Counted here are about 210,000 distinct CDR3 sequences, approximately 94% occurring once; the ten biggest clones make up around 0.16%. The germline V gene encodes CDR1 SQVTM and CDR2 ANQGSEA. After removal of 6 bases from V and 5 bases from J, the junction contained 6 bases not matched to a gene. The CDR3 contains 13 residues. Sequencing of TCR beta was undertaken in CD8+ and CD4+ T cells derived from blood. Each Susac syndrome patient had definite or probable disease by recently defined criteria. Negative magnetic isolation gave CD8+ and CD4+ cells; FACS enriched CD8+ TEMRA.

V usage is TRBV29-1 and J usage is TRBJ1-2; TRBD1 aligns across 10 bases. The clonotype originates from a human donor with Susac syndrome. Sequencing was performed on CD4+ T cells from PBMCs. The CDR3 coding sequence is TGCAGCGTCAGACAGGGGGCTGAGTATGGCTACACCTTC. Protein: CSVRQGAEYGYTF.